The table lists the clone carrying this T cell receptor (beta chain) with a count of one. These data are taken from a study of shared clonotypes between healthy human individuals. Deep was the level used in running the assay. Some clones are missing from TCRdb's copy, which holds only in-frame ones; the method was immunoSEQ multiplex PCR. The sample shows over 750,000 clones, 96% of them seen only once. Terminally differentiated effector memory CD45RA+ cells were excluded from the naive CD8 cells, which were CD45RO-negative and positively selected for CCR7. Germline assignment: CDR1 SEHNR and CDR2 FQNEAQ (reference sequence). V gave up 5 bases and J gave up 4 bases, with 24 bases separating them. The CDR3 spans 18 residues.

The sample taken for sequencing was naive CD8+ T cells sorted from blood. This sequence was found in a man aged 25 to 40 in good health. V and J are TRBV7-9 and TRBJ2-1; tentatively, D is TRBD1 (6 bases). The CDR3 here is CASSPRWASTRGYNEQFF. In nucleotides, the CDR3 is TGTGCCAGCAGCCCCCGGTGGGCGTCAACTAGGGGGTACAATGAGCAGTTCTTC.